This TCR beta chain was sequenced for a study of post-analysis software for immune sequencing data (dated by TCRdb to 2013 to 2016). Background for the entire study: Recorded disease courses included relapsing-remitting, secondary progressive and progressive-relapsing multiple sclerosis, with some patients lacking subtype annotation. Patient repertoires were compared against roughly 11 previously published healthy control repertoires from donors aged roughly 6 to 28 years. A subset of samples was prepared in parallel using single-end sample barcoding, then pooled and co-amplified after Illumina adapter ligation. What the research found in general, with its limitations: Significantly lower normalized Chao1 diversity was found in multiple sclerosis patients than in controls, suggesting substantial peripheral T-cell clonal expansion. The control group was slightly older than the multiple sclerosis patient group. Roughly 5 TRBV segments, including TRBV5-6, TRBV5-1 and TRBV20-1, were significantly more frequent in patients than controls. Direct clustering with F measure revealed strong co-clustering of samples prepared in the same batch, which led to a batch-effect correction.

Remarks on this clonotype: The antigen it recognizes is unknown. Within one base of it there is no much larger clone, and no base qualities were kept.

Preparation of the library involved PCR. For sequencing, an Illumina HiSeq 2500 was employed. To reduce PCR and sequencing biases, unique molecular identifiers were built into the TCR beta cDNA libraries. Per 1 to 10 million input T cells, some 500,000 cDNA molecules were obtained, such that each molecule approximated one T cell. Patient libraries were prepared and sequenced with the same protocol used for the earlier healthy control dataset. Within a given batch, samples were prepared together, multiplexed and sequenced on the same HiSeq lane. In the authors' own workflow: Raw barcoded reads were processed with MIGEC, and single-read molecular identifier groups were discarded before consensus assembly and CDR3 extraction. VDJtools was used for post-analysis of the clonotype tables, and diversity was normalized by down-sampling every dataset to the size of the smallest sample. To correct batch-related cross-sample contamination, repertoire overlap clustering matched CDR3 amino acid sequences but not nucleotide sequences. Clones were called with MiXCR by TCRdb after fastp trimmed the public reads at Q25, and only in-frame beta chains were retained. Each record represents a unique CDR3 protein, reported with the most common genes and DNA among its rows. The V and J calls shown here were made by TCRdb, not taken from the authors' results. Recorded for this sample are fewer than 850,000 distinct CDR3 sequences; roughly 46% of them occurred a single time. The ten top clones hold roughly 4.9% of the sample.

The cysteine opens and the phenylalanine closes a CDR3 of 16 amino acids. Solely the CDR3 DNA is kept, with 48 bases framed from the first base. CDR1 LNHDA and CDR2 SQIVND were looked up in the germline V gene (reference sequence). Trimming removed 1 base from V and 7 bases from J, leaving 20 bases between the germline ends. TCR beta repertoires were profiled from peripheral blood of 13 young patients with multiple sclerosis to demonstrate the VDJtools post-analysis software. Multiple sclerosis patients were children and adolescents aged about 6 to 15 years. The sequencing input was blood. The receptor comes from a girl aged 5-17 years with multiple sclerosis. The V and J genes are TRBV19 and TRBJ2-7; the D gene is perhaps TRBD2, on 7 matching bases. Read as DNA, the sequence is TGTGCCAGTAGTATAGCGTCGGGGGGCCGGCGTGGGGAGCAGTACTTC. Protein translation: CASSIASGGRRGEQYF.